This T cell receptor (beta chain) derives from a study of T cell responses to AZD1222 COVID-19 vaccine. Study-wide points: The sample set comprised mostly white British donors with more females, and clonal diversity was possibly underestimated.

The CDR3 covers 13 residues. The V gene's germline CDR1 is SGHTA and CDR2 FQGNSA. V dropped 7 bases and J dropped 0 bases, with 9 bases sitting between them. A note on this clone: The antigen is not known.

Sequencing used immunoSEQ multiplex PCR; TCRdb keeps in-frame clones, though not all of them. The data show some 180,000 clones, around 90% seen once. The source of this sequence is an adult in good health. The source was peripheral blood, collected on day 0 of AZD1222 vaccination. The genes are TRBV7-2 and TRBJ1-2; D gene ambiguous. The CDR3 here is CASIPEANYGYTF. CDR3 nucleotides: TGTGCCAGCATCCCCGAAGCTAACTATGGCTACACCTTC.